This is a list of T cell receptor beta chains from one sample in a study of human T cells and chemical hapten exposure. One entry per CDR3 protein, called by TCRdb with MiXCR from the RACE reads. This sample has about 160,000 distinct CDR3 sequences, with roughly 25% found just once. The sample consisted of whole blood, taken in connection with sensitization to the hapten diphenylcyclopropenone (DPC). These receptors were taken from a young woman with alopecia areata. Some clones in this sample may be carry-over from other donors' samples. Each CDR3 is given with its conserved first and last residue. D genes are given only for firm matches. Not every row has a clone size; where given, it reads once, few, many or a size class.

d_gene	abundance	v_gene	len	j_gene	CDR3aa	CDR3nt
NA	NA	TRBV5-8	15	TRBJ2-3	CASKGRGPSTDTQYF	TGTGCCAGCAAGGGTCGGGGGCCCAGCACAGATACGCAGTATTTT
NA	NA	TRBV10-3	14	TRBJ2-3	CAISERSRETTQYF	TGTGCCATCAGTGAGAGGTCCAGGGAGACTACGCAGTATTTT
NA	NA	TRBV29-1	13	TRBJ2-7	CSVVQGRAYEQYF	TGCAGCGTCGTACAGGGAAGGGCCTACGAGCAGTACTTC
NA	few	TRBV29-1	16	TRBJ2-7	CSVEDQTAPYSYEQYF	TGCAGCGTTGAAGATCAGACAGCGCCGTACTCCTACGAGCAGTACTTC
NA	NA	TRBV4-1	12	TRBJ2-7	CASSQALDEQYF	TGCGCCAGCAGCCAAGCCCTAGACGAGCAGTACTTC
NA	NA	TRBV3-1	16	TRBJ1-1	CASSTKGTTMNTEAFF	TGTGCCAGCAGCACTAAAGGGACCACTATGAACACTGAAGCTTTCTTT
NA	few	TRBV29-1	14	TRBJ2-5	CSALSWAAQGTQYF	TGCAGCGCACTGAGTTGGGCGGCCCAGGGGACCCAGTACTTC
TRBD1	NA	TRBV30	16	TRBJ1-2	CAWSVRDRGRGHGYTF	TGTGCCTGGAGTGTACGGGACAGGGGCCGCGGCCATGGCTACACCTTC
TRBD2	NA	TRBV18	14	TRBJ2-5	CASSPQRGQETQYF	TGTGCCAGCTCACCCCAGCGGGGACAAGAGACCCAGTACTTC
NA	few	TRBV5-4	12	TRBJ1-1	CASSYGPGKAFF	TGTGCCAGCAGCTACGGGCCGGGAAAAGCTTTCTTT
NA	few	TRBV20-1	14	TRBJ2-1	CSARGQVEYNEQFF	TGCAGTGCCCGAGGGCAGGTGGAATACAATGAGCAGTTCTTC
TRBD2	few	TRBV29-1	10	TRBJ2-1	CSAGGDEQFF	TGCAGCGCGGGAGGCGATGAGCAGTTCTTC
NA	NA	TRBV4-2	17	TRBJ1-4	CAGSQSGTTKSGEKLFF	TGTGCCGGCAGCCAGTCCGGGACAACCAAATCGGGTGAAAAACTGTTTTTT
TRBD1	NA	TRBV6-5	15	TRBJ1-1	CASSYLGTANTEAFF	TGTGCCAGCAGTTACCTTGGGACAGCTAACACTGAAGCTTTCTTT
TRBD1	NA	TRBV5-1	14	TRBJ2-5	CASSYRDRVETQYF	TGCGCCAGCAGCTACCGGGACAGGGTAGAGACCCAGTACTTC
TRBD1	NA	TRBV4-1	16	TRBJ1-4	CASSRRVGTGDEKLFF	TGCGCCAGCAGCCGGAGGGTCGGGACAGGGGATGAAAAACTGTTTTTT
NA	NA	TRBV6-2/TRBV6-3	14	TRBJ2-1	CASRTANSYNEQFF	TGTGCCAGCAGGACAGCCAACTCCTACAATGAGCAGTTCTTC
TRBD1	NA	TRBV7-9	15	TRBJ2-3	CASSPDRGLAGTQYF	TGTGCCAGCAGCCCAGACAGGGGGCTAGCAGGTACGCAGTATTTT
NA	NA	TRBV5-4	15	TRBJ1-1	CASSLGQGRNTEAFF	TGTGCCAGCAGCTTGGGCCAGGGTAGGAACACTGAAGCTTTCTTT
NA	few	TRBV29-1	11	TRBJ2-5	CSVVGAETQYF	TGCAGCGTTGTAGGCGCGGAGACCCAGTACTTC
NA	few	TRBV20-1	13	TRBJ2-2	CSALQGNTGELFF	TGCAGTGCCCTCCAGGGAAACACCGGGGAGCTGTTTTTT
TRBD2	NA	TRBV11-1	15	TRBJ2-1	CASSMGLAGAYEQFF	TGTGCCAGCAGCATGGGACTAGCGGGGGCTTATGAGCAGTTCTTC
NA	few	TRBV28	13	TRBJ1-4	CASSLLLGSRLFF	TGTGCCAGCAGTTTATTATTAGGCTCGAGACTGTTTTTT
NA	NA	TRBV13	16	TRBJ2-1	CASSLESRGAYNEQFF	TGTGCCAGCAGCTTAGAGAGCCGGGGGGCTTACAATGAGCAGTTCTTC
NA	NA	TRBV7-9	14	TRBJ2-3	CASSPGLSTDTQYF	TGTGCCAGCAGCCCCGGACTGAGCACAGATACGCAGTATTTT
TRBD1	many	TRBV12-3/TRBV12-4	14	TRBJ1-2	CASTVDRGNYGYTF	TGTGCCAGCACCGTCGACAGGGGCAACTATGGCTACACCTTC
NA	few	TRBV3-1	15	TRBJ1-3	CASSQVSHSGNTIYF	TGTGCCAGCAGCCAAGTGAGTCACTCTGGAAACACCATATATTTT
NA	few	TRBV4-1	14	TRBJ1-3	CASSQRHGGNTIYF	TGCGCCAGCAGCCAGAGACACGGGGGAAACACCATATATTTT
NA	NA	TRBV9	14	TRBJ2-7	CASSVEGLDYEQYF	TGTGCCAGCAGCGTAGAGGGGCTAGACTACGAGCAGTACTTC
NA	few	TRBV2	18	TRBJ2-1	CASSEGRGSLPSYNEQFF	TGTGCCAGCAGTGAAGGTCGGGGGTCCCTACCCTCCTACAATGAGCAGTTCTTC
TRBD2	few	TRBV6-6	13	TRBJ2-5	CASTRAGEETQYF	TGTGCCAGCACCCGAGCGGGGGAAGAGACCCAGTACTTC
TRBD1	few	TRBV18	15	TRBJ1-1	CASSLTGGLYTEAFF	TGTGCCAGCTCACTAACAGGGGGCTTGTACACTGAAGCTTTCTTT
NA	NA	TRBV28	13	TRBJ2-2	CASRSQAAGELFF	TGTGCCAGCAGATCCCAGGCTGCCGGGGAGCTGTTTTTT
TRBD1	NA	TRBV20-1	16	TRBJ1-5	CSARGGDRGRSQPQHF	TGCAGTGCTAGGGGTGGGGACAGGGGGCGAAGTCAGCCCCAGCATTTT
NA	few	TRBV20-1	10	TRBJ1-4	CSAPREKLFF	TGCAGTGCTCCGCGAGAAAAACTGTTTTTT
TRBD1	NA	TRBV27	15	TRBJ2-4	CASSTPGQGKNIQYF	TGTGCCAGCAGTACGCCGGGACAGGGGAAAAACATTCAGTACTTC
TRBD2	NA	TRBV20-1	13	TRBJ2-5	CSAHKRGQETQYF	TGCAGTGCCCATAAGCGGGGACAAGAGACCCAGTACTTC